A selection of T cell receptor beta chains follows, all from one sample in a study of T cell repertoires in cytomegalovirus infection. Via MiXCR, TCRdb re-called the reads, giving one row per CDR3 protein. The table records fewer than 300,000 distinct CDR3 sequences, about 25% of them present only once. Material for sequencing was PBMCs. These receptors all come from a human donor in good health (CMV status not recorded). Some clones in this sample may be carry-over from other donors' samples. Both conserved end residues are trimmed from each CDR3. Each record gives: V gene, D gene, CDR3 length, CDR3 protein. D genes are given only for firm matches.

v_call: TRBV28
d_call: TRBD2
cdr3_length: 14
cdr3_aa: ASRLTGTSGGYEQY

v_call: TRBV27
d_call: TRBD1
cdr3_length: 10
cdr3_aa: ASSPGGEKLF

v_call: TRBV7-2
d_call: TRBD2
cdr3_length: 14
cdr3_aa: ASSPISGAGTGELF

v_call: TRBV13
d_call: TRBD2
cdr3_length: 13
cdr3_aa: ASSLDGRASHEQY

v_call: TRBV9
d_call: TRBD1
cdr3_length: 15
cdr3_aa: ASSERTGGSYNSPLH

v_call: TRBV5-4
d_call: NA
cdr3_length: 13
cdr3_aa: ASSLAGAGRTEAF

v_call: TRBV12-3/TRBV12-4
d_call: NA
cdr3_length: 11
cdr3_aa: ASRLLSTDTQY

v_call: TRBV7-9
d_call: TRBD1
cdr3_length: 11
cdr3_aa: ATPRGDSTEAF

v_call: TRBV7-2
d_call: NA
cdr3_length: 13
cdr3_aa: ASSEWTPGRYEQY

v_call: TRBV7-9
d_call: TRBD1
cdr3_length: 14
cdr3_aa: ASSLSGRGMNTEAF

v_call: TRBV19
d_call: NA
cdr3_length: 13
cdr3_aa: AEAGQGVPQETQY

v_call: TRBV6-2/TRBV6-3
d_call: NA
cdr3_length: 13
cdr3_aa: ASSLPRGKNTEAF

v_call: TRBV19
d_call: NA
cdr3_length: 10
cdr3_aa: ASYGWTGELF

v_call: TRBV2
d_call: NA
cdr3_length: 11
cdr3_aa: ASSELHNNEQF